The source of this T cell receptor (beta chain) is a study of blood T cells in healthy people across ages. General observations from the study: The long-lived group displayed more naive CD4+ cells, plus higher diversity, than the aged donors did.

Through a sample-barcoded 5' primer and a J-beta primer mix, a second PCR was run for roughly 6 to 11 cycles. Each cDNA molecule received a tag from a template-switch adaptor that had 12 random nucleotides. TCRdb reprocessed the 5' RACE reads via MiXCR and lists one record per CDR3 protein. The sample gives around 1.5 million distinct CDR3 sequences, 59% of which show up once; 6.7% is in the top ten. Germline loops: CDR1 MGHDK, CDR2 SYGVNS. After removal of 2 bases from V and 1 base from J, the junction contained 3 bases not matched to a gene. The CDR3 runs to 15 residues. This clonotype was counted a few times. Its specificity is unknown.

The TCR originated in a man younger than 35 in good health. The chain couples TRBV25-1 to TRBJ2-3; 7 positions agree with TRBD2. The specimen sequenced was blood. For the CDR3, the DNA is TGTGCCAGCAGTGAAACCGGACTAGGCACAGATACGCAGTATTTT. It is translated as CASSETGLGTDTQYF.